A single sample is the source of the 26 T cell receptor beta chains below, sequenced in a study. TCRdb fed the 5' RACE reads into MiXCR, producing one record per CDR3 protein. The sample consists of about 55,000 distinct CDR3 sequences, about a sixth of them appearing once. Sample: naive CD4+ T cells sorted from blood. Subset indicated: naive CD4+ T cells, CD4+CD45RA+CD25-. Receptor source: a female donor with breast cancer.

The V call is TRBV7-3, the J call TRBJ2-6; D is ambiguous. Trimming shortened V by 4 bases and J by 1 base, and 5 bases separated the two germline ends. Germline V lookup: CDR1 SGHTA, CDR2 FQGTGA. CDR3 size: 14 residues. CDR3 protein: CASSWGSGANVLTF. DNA of the CDR3: TGTGCCAGCAGCTGGGGATCTGGGGCCAACGTCCTGACTTTC.

The table lists this clonotype with a few counts. The rearrangement links TRBV11-2 to TRBJ1-6, with D unresolved. CDR3 size: 15 residues. CDR1 and CDR2 from the germline V gene are SGHAT and FQNNGV. The V gene lost 5 bases and the J gene lost 0 bases, with 8 bases spanning the gap. The CDR3 sequence is CASSGQSSYNSPLHF. The CDR3 DNA follows: TGTGCCAGCAGCGGCCAGAGCTCCTATAATTCACCCCTCCACTTT.

This clonotype occurred many times. The chain joins TRBV5-4 to TRBJ2-1; 11 bases are shared with TRBD1. Germline CDR1 SGHNT, CDR2 YYREEE (reference sequence). V shed 4 bases, J shed 7 bases, and the junction held 7 bases outside the gene matches. The CDR3 loop spans 15 amino acids. The CDR3 coding sequence is TGTGCCAGCAGCCTCGGGACAGGGGGTTTGAATGAGCAGTTCTTC. Residues: CASSLGTGGLNEQFF.

This clonotype was picked up a small number of times. The chain links TRBV20-1 to TRBJ2-4; TRBD1 aligns across 8 bases. Trimming cost V 5 bases and J 0 bases; bases outside gene matches: 3. This CDR3 spans 14 amino acids. Germline-derived CDR1 and CDR2 are DFQATT and SNEGSKA (reference sequence). The CDR3 sequence is CSARDRQAKNIQYF. The CDR3 bases are TGCAGTGCTCGGGACAGGCAAGCCAAAAACATTCAGTACTTC.

The rearrangement joins TRBV10-3 to TRBJ2-1; 12 bases match TRBD2. The CDR3 totals 16 residues. Germline V CDR1 and CDR2: ENHRY, SYGVKD. J was trimmed by 0 bases and V by 4 bases; bases with no gene match: 1. CDR3 region: CAISGGLAGSYNEQFF. The CDR3 DNA reads TGTGCCATCAGTGGGGGACTAGCGGGCTCCTACAATGAGCAGTTCTTC.

This clonotype has more than one count but fewer than ten. Mismatch with germline at one junction end may stem from a read error. The rearrangement uses TRBV12-3 or TRBV12-4 and TRBJ2-2; no clear D. The CDR3 runs to 13 residues. As DNA, the CDR3 is TGTGCCGGCAGCCCCCCGACGACCGGGGAGCTGTTTTTT. It codes for CAGSPPTTGELFF.

This clonotype occurred a few times. V and J are TRBV6-2 or TRBV6-3 and TRBJ2-2; a weak D match, TRBD2 (5 bases). V gave up 2 bases and J gave up 7 bases, with 20 bases separating them. Germline V gene data show CDR1 as MNHEY and CDR2 as SVGEGT. This CDR3 spans 17 amino acids. The CDR3: CASSYASDPTRDGELFF. The CDR3 DNA reads as TGTGCCAGCAGTTACGCCTCGGACCCAACTAGGGACGGGGAGCTGTTTTTT.

This clonotype has more than one count but fewer than ten. The gene calls are TRBV4-1 and TRBJ2-4; D remains unclear. V was clipped by 0 bases and J by 0 bases, with 12 bases between them. Germline V gene sequence: CDR1 MGHRA, CDR2 YSYEKL. The CDR3 is made up of 17 amino acids. In nucleotides, the CDR3 is TGCGCCAGCAGCCAAGATCGGAGCGCAATAGCCAAAAACATTCAGTACTTC. It specifies CASSQDRSAIAKNIQYF.

In its sample, this clonotype was seen once. This may arise from a read error, as a much more abundant clone is one base away. The chain combines TRBV6-1 with TRBJ1-5; 7 positions match TRBD1. The length of the CDR3 is 16 residues. CDR1 is MNHNS and CDR2 is SASEGT in the germline V gene. V lost 7 bases, J lost 4 bases, and 13 bases stayed unmatched. Here the CDR3 DNA reads TGTGCCAGCACCATCCTCACACACAGGGGTAATCAGCCCCAGCATTTT. This gives the protein CASTILTHRGNQPQHF.

The chain employs TRBV2 and TRBJ2-6; D gene unclear. Per germline, CDR1 SNHLY and CDR2 FYNNEI. This CDR3 has 18 residues. Trimming removed 7 bases from V and 1 base from J, with 20 bases in between. The CDR3 loop is CASKLSWARSSGANVLTF. Here the CDR3 DNA reads TGTGCCAGCAAATTATCTTGGGCCAGGAGTTCTGGGGCCAACGTCCTGACTTTC.

In this sample, this clonotype turned up a few times. This chain connects TRBV29-1 to TRBJ2-5; TRBD1 agrees at 9 bases. This CDR3 is 13 amino acids long. V lost 6 bases to trimming and J lost 4 bases; unmatched junction nucleotides: 6. Germline CDR1 reads SQVTM; CDR2 reads ANQGSEA. The CDR3 loop reads CSVPDRGGETQYF. CDR3 nucleotide sequence: TGCAGCGTGCCGGACAGGGGAGGAGAGACCCAGTACTTC.

Only a few counts were recorded for this clonotype. The CDR3 region has the DNA TGTGCCAGCAGCTTAGATACTATGAACACTGAAGCTTTCTTT. It codes for CASSLDTMNTEAFF. The chain carries TRBV7-9 and TRBJ1-1; the D is unclear. The CDR3 runs 14 residues. Looked up from germline, CDR1 is SEHNR and CDR2 is FQNEAQ (reference sequence). Trimming removed 1 base at V and 0 bases at J, with 6 bases between. The variable domain in full, with the rest retrieved from reference TRBV7-9 and TRBJ1-1, is DTGVSQNPRHKITKRGQNVTFRCDPISEHNRLYWYRQTLGQGPEFLTYFQNEAQLEKSRLLSDRFSAERPKGSFSTLEIQRTEQGDSAMYLCASSLDTMNTEAFFGQGTRLTVV.

The chain combines TRBV12-3 or TRBV12-4 with TRBJ2-2; 8 positions match TRBD1. V was pared by 5 bases and J by 7 bases, with 9 bases of the junction left unmatched. The CDR3 runs to 15 residues. The CDR3 sequence is CASSLRGPRGGELFF. The DNA for the CDR3 is TGTGCCAGCAGTCTCAGGGGGCCCCGGGGCGGGGAGCTGTTTTTT.

V gene TRBV12-3 or TRBV12-4 combines with J gene TRBJ2-7; a weak D match, TRBD2 (6 bases). V gave up 1 base and J gave up 6 bases, with 13 bases separating them. This CDR3 has 14 residues. The CDR3 DNA sequence: TGTGCCAGCAGTTTAGGGGACTCTTACAGCGAGCAGTACTTC. Its protein product is CASSLGDSYSEQYF.

This chain uses TRBV27 with TRBJ2-7; TRBD1 is a possible D gene (6 bases). The length of the CDR3 is 15 residues. Deletions cut 4 bases from V and 6 bases from J, with 19 bases between. Looked up from germline, CDR1 is MNHEY and CDR2 is SMNVEV (reference sequence). CDR3 DNA sequence: TGTGCCAGCAGTTCCCCCTTCCGACAGGTGGGCGAGCAGTACTTC. It translates to CASSSPFRQVGEQYF.

This clonotype was counted at least ten times. The chain recombines TRBV12-3 or TRBV12-4 with TRBJ2-1, with 10 bases lining up with TRBD2. Unmatched junction bases numbered 8, after V lost 5 bases and J lost 13 bases. The CDR3 extends over 13 amino acids. The CDR3: CASSPGTSVSQFF. The CDR3 DNA is TGTGCCAGCAGTCCCGGGACTAGCGTTAGCCAGTTCTTC.

This clonotype was seen a few times. V is TRBV12-3 or TRBV12-4 and J is TRBJ2-1; TRBD1 matches at 8 bases. This CDR3 comprises 15 residues. Trimming removed 5 bases from V and 4 bases from J; junction bases left unmatched: 7. The CDR3 region is CASSQDRASYNEQFF. Written as DNA, the CDR3 is TGTGCCAGCAGTCAGGACAGGGCTTCTTACAATGAGCAGTTCTTC.

The CDR3 reads CASSLTPRDTIYF. CDR3 DNA: TGTGCCAGCAGCTTAACGCCACGAGACACCATATATTTT. V usage is TRBV7-8 and J usage is TRBJ1-3; D is ambiguous. CDR1 and CDR2 from the germline V gene are SGHVS and FQNEAQ. The CDR3 is made up of 13 amino acids. V dropped 2 bases and J dropped 8 bases, with 10 bases sitting between them.

This chain connects TRBV27 to TRBJ2-2; 7 nucleotides agree with TRBD1. Germline CDR1 MNHEY, CDR2 SMNVEV (reference sequence). J lost 0 bases, V lost 3 bases, and 13 bases had no gene match. The CDR3 spans 19 residues. CDR3 nucleotide sequence: TGTGCCAGCAGTTTTTGGCCCCCTCTGACAGGGCCGAACACCGGGGAGCTGTTTTTT. Its translation is CASSFWPPLTGPNTGELFF.

The J gene is TRBJ2-5, the V gene TRBV7-9, with TRBD2 as a possible D gene (5 bases). The V gene lost 3 bases and the J gene lost 7 bases, with 12 bases spanning the gap. The CDR3 length is 13 residues. Germline CDR1 and CDR2: SEHNR and FQNEAQ (reference sequence). Written as DNA, the CDR3 is TGTGCCAGCAGCTTCACCACGGAGGCGACCCAGTACTTC. Protein product: CASSFTTEATQYF.

This clonotype was picked up many times. The CDR3 region has the DNA TGCGCCAGCAGCCAAGAGGTAGCGCAGTATTTT. This sequence encodes CASSQEVAQYF. This chain uses TRBV4-1 with TRBJ2-3; the D is unclear. The germline CDR1 and CDR2 sequences are MGHRA and YSYEKL. This CDR3 comprises 11 residues. V lost 0 bases and J lost 10, with 5 bases in between.

The rearrangement uses TRBV5-1 and TRBJ1-6; D not certain. The germline gives CDR1 SGHRS, CDR2 YFSETQ. The CDR3 loop spans 14 amino acids. V was clipped by 0 bases and J by 9 bases, with 10 bases between them. Here the CDR3 reads CASSLDGRSSPLHF. The CDR3 DNA reads as TGCGCCAGCAGCTTGGACGGGCGAAGTTCACCCCTCCACTTT.

A few counts support this clonotype. The rearrangement joins TRBV6-6 to TRBJ1-4, with unresolved D. Trimming took 8 bases from V and 5 from J, leaving 9 bases between them. CDR3 size: 12 residues. CDR1 and CDR2 (germline): MNHNY, SVGAGI (reference sequence). The CDR3 DNA reads as TGTGCCAGCCAGCAGGCGAATGAAAAACTGTTTTTT. This gives the protein CASQQANEKLFF.

This clonotype came up once. The CDR3 protein is CASRGPGGGSGETQYF. The CDR3 DNA follows: TGTGCCAGCAGGGGCCCCGGGGGCGGGAGCGGAGAGACCCAGTACTTC. The genes are TRBV2 and TRBJ2-5, with D perhaps matching TRBD2 (7 bases). This CDR3 has 16 amino acids. V was trimmed by 6 bases and J by 4 bases, leaving 21 bases between them. CDR1 is SNHLY and CDR2 is FYNNEI in the germline V gene.

The chain employs TRBV20-1 and TRBJ2-7, with a tentative D call TRBD1 (6 bases). This CDR3 is 15 amino acids long. CDR1 and CDR2 (germline): DFQATT, SNEGSKA (reference sequence). V lost 6 bases and J lost 5, with 23 bases in between. CDR3 residues: CSASIHRDTPHEQYF. CDR3 nucleotides: TGCAGTGCGAGTATTCACCGGGACACCCCCCACGAGCAGTACTTC.

Comments on this clonotype: In this CDR3 the conserved last residue, phenylalanine or tryptophan, is missing, so a read error is likely. The chain is built from TRBV6-5 and TRBJ1-3, with 10 nucleotides matching TRBD1. Looked up from germline, CDR1 is MNHEY and CDR2 is SVGAGI. CDR3 length equals 17 residues. V was clipped by 5 bases and J by 2 bases; unmatched bases: 9. The CDR3 is CASSEPGQGYPGNTIYC. The DNA of the CDR3 is TGTGCCAGCAGTGAGCCGGGACAGGGGTATCCTGGAAACACCATATATTGT.